Below are 6 T cell receptor beta chains sequenced from a single sample in a study of blood T cell repertoires in COVID-19. The repertoire was sequenced with immunoSEQ multiplex PCR; TCRdb's copy has only in-frame clones and lacks some. The table shows under 250,000 clones, with 65% to 85% occurring only once. Material for sequencing was peripheral blood. The receptors here all came from a woman aged 40 to 55 who had recovered from COVID-19.

The chain employs TRBV2 and TRBJ2-5, with TRBD2 identical over 10 bases. The CDR3 loop spans 14 amino acids. The germline V gene has CDR1 SNHLY and CDR2 FYNNEI. Trimming removed 2 bases from V and 6 bases from J; junction bases left unmatched: 3. The CDR3 loop reads CASSETSGEQTQYF. CDR3 nucleotides: TGTGCCAGCAGTGAAACTAGCGGGGAACAGACCCAGTACTTC.

J is TRBJ1-6 and V is TRBV4-1; D ambiguous. With 1 base removed from V and 7 bases from J, the gap between germline ends came to 14 bases. The length of the CDR3 is 16 residues. The germline V gene has CDR1 MGHRA and CDR2 YSYEKL. For the CDR3, the DNA is TGCGCCAGCAGCCAAGTCGGAGGGTGGAAGAATTCACCCCTCCACTTT. It codes for CASSQVGGWKNSPLHF.

J is TRBJ2-5 and V is TRBV4-2, with a possible D match to TRBD1 (5 bases). Germline V lookup: CDR1 LGHNA, CDR2 YNFKEQ. V dropped 0 bases and J dropped 1 base, with 12 bases sitting between them. The CDR3 loop spans 16 amino acids. The CDR3 spells CASSQEVGRAQETQYF. CDR3 DNA: TGTGCCAGCAGCCAAGAAGTCGGCAGGGCCCAAGAGACCCAGTACTTC.

The chain recombines TRBV27 with TRBJ2-3, with 8 bases lining up with TRBD2. This CDR3 comprises 14 residues. CDR1 and CDR2 from the germline V gene are MNHEY and SMNVEV (reference sequence). V shed 4 bases and J 7 bases; nucleotides not matched to a gene: 7. CDR3 loop: CASSWRGEVNTQYF. The CDR3 DNA reads TGTGCCAGCAGTTGGCGGGGGGAGGTTAATACGCAGTATTTT.

V is TRBV12-5 and J is TRBJ1-1; D uncertain. The CDR3 is 13 amino acids. In germline, CDR1 is LGHNT, CDR2 FRNRAP. V dropped 7 bases and J dropped 0 bases, with 9 bases sitting between them. The CDR3 DNA sequence: TGTGCTAGTGCCTCAGGTCTGAACACTGAAGCTTTCTTT. It is translated as CASASGLNTEAFF.

This rearrangement joins TRBV5-1 to TRBJ2-3; 7 positions match TRBD2. CDR3 size: 19 residues. The V segment lost 2 bases and the J segment 4 bases; nucleotides outside the gene matches: 19. The germline CDR1 and CDR2 sequences are SGHRS and YFSETQ. CDR3 region: CASSFRPSGLSGTADTQYF. CDR3 in DNA: TGCGCCAGCAGCTTTAGACCATCGGGACTAAGTGGAACGGCAGATACGCAGTATTTT.